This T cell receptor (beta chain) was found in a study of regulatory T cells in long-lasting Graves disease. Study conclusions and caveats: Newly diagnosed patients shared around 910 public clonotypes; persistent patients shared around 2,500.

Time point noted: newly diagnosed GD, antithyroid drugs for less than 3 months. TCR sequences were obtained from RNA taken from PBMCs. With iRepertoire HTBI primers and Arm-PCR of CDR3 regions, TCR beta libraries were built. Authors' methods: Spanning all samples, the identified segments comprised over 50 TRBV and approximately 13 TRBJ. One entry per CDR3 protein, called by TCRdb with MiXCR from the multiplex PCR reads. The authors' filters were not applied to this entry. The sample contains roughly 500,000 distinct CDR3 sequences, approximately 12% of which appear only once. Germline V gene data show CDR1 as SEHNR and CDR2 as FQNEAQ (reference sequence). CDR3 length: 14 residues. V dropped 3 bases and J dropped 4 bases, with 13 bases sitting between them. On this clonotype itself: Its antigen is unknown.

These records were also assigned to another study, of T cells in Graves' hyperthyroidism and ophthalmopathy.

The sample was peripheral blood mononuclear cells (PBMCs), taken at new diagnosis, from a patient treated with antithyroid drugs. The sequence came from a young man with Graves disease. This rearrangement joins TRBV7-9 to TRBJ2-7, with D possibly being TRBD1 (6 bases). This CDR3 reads CASSFYATGYEQYF. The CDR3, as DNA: TGTGCCAGCAGCTTTTATGCGACAGGATACGAGCAGTACTTC.